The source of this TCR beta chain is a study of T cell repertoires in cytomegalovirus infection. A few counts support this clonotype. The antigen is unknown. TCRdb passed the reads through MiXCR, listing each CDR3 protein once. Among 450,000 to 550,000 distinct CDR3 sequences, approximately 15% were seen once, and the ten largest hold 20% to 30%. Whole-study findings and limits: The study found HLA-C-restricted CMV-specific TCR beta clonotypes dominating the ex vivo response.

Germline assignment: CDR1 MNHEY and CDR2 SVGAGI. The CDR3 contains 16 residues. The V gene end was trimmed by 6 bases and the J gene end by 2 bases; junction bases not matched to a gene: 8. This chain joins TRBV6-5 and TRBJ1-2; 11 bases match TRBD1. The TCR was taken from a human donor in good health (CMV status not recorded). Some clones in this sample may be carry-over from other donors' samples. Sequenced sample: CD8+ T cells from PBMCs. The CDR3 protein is CASSSGQGAFNYGYTF. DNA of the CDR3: TGTGCCAGCAGCTCCGGACAGGGGGCCTTCAACTATGGCTACACCTTC.